A selection of T cell receptor beta chains follows, all from one sample in a study of blood T cell repertoires in COVID-19. Using immunoSEQ multiplex PCR, the repertoire was profiled, and TCRdb retains in-frame clones only, with some absent. Seen here are about 140,000 clones, almost 80% observed once, and the top ten hold over 8.5%. What was sequenced was peripheral blood. Source of these receptors: a man over 45 with active or convalescent COVID-19. CDR3s include the opening cysteine and the closing phenylalanine or tryptophan. The D gene is left open where the match is weak. Part of the rows lack a size; the others show once, few, many or a class for expanded clones.

d_gene	len	abundance	v_gene	j_gene	CDR3aa	CDR3nt
.	15	.	TRBV6-5	TRBJ1-2	CASSQNSDNYYGYTF	TGTGCCAGCAGTCAAAATTCTGACAACTACTATGGCTACACCTTC
.	13	.	TRBV5-4	TRBJ2-7	CASSFRGSYEQYF	TGTGCCAGCAGCTTTAGGGGCTCCTACGAGCAGTACTTC
TRBD1	16	.	TRBV3-1/TRBV3-2	TRBJ1-5	CASSQGRGGLGQPQHF	TGTGCCAGCAGCCAAGGTAGAGGGGGCCTAGGCCAGCCCCAGCATTTT
.	13	few	TRBV18	TRBJ1-6	CASSRQQGSPLHF	TGTGCCAGCTCCCGACAACAGGGATCACCCCTCCACTTT
.	13	.	TRBV18	TRBJ1-2	CASSIREDYGYTF	TGTGCCAGCTCAATCAGGGAGGACTATGGCTACACCTTC
TRBD1	19	few	TRBV7-8	TRBJ2-7	CASSLVRGLMRDGSYEQYF	TGTGCCAGCAGCTTAGTCAGGGGGCTGATGCGGGATGGCTCCTACGAGCAGTACTTC
.	14	once	TRBV27	TRBJ2-5	CASSWGGLGETQYF	TGTGCCAGCAGTTGGGGTGGACTGGGGGAGACCCAGTACTTC
.	15	.	TRBV5-8	TRBJ2-2	CASSLDISNTGELFF	TGTGCCAGCAGCCTTGACATTTCGAACACCGGGGAGCTGTTTTTT
TRBD1	16	.	TRBV30	TRBJ2-7	CAWALSGTGGTYEQYF	TGTGCCTGGGCCCTTTCCGGGACAGGGGGCACCTACGAGCAGTACTTC
.	13	.	TRBV29-1	TRBJ2-1	CSVDFGGWNEQFF	TGCAGCGTTGATTTCGGGGGTTGGAATGAGCAGTTCTTC
TRBD1	15	.	TRBV10-3	TRBJ2-7	CAITPTGALLNEQYF	TGTGCCATCACCCCGACAGGGGCCCTCCTAAACGAGCAGTACTTC
TRBD2	13	.	TRBV7-2	TRBJ2-1	CASSSGLAGEQFF	TGTGCCAGCAGCTCTGGACTAGCTGGTGAGCAGTTCTTC
TRBD2	14	.	TRBV19	TRBJ2-5	CASSPTSGGETQYF	TGTGCCAGTAGCCCGACTAGCGGAGGGGAGACCCAGTACTTC
TRBD2	17	.	TRBV7-3	TRBJ2-3	CASSKRVLAGGTDTQYF	TGTGCCAGCAGCAAAAGGGTCCTAGCGGGAGGCACAGATACGCAGTATTTT
TRBD2	16	.	TRBV3-1/TRBV3-2	TRBJ2-7	CASSQGLAGLTYEQYF	TGTGCCAGCAGCCAAGGACTAGCGGGTTTAACCTACGAGCAGTACTTC
.	14	.	TRBV6-5	TRBJ2-1	CASSYSMVGNEQFF	TGTGCCAGCAGTTACTCGATGGTCGGTAATGAGCAGTTCTTC
.	16	.	TRBV9	TRBJ2-3	CASSGPEAGYTDTQYF	TGTGCCAGCAGCGGCCCCGAGGCAGGGTACACAGATACGCAGTATTTT
.	14	.	TRBV5-4	TRBJ2-5	CASSLAGVTETQYF	TGTGCCAGCAGCTTGGCCGGGGTGACAGAGACCCAGTACTTC
TRBD1	15	.	TRBV6-5	TRBJ2-7	CASSHPRTGSYEQYF	TGTGCCAGCAGCCATCCCCGGACAGGGAGCTACGAGCAGTACTTC
.	11	.	TRBV12-3/TRBV12-4	TRBJ2-5	CASSFEETQYF	TGTGCCAGCAGTTTTGAGGAGACCCAGTACTTC
.	16	few	TRBV30	TRBJ1-4	CAWGDLLREGGEKLFF	TGTGCCTGGGGCGATCTTCTTAGGGAGGGCGGTGAAAAACTGTTTTTT
TRBD2	14	.	TRBV19	TRBJ2-1	CASSVSGINNEQFF	TGTGCCAGTAGTGTTAGCGGGATTAACAATGAGCAGTTCTTC
TRBD2	16	.	TRBV11-3	TRBJ2-1	CASSLAPGLAGGEQFF	TGTGCCAGCAGCTTAGCCCCGGGACTAGCGGGAGGGGAGCAGTTCTTC
.	13	.	TRBV24-1	TRBJ1-1	CATSDLPDSEAFF	TGTGCCACCAGTGATTTGCCCGACAGTGAAGCTTTCTTT
.	13	.	TRBV18	TRBJ2-5	CASSPSGQETQYF	TGTGCCAGCTCACCATCAGGACAAGAGACCCAGTACTTC
.	12	once	TRBV6-5	TRBJ1-1	CASSNTHTEAFF	TGTGCCAGCAGTAATACACACACTGAAGCTTTCTTT
.	17	.	TRBV5-1	TRBJ2-7	CASSLGSFEVSSYEQYF	TGCGCCAGCAGCTTGGGGAGTTTCGAGGTGAGCTCCTACGAGCAGTACTTC
.	13	.	TRBV27	TRBJ2-5	CASSYWGPETQYF	TGTGCCAGCAGTTACTGGGGCCCGGAGACCCAGTACTTC
TRBD1	16	many	TRBV10-2	TRBJ2-3	CASSESGQGATDTQYF	TGCGCCAGCAGTGAGTCCGGGCAGGGGGCCACAGATACGCAGTATTTT
TRBD1	16	.	TRBV28	TRBJ2-7	CASSLRQGAAASEQYF	TGTGCCAGCAGTTTACGGCAGGGGGCGGCAGCCTCCGAGCAGTACTTC
.	15	.	TRBV9	TRBJ2-7	CASSVGFGILYEQYF	TGTGCCAGCAGCGTTGGGTTCGGGATCCTCTACGAGCAGTACTTC
TRBD2	16	.	TRBV29-1	TRBJ2-1	CSVRDSGSGTYNEQFF	TGCAGCGTTAGGGATAGCGGGAGTGGCACCTACAATGAGCAGTTCTTC
.	15	.	TRBV29-1	TRBJ2-5	CSVEKDIQYQETQYF	TGCAGCGTTGAAAAGGATATACAGTACCAAGAGACCCAGTACTTC
TRBD1	17	.	TRBV30	TRBJ1-3	CAWSGRGDRLSGNTIYF	TGTGCCTGGAGTGGACGGGGGGACAGGCTTTCTGGAAACACCATATATTTT
TRBD1	15	.	TRBV11-1	TRBJ2-7	CASSYLRDRRYEQYF	TGTGCCAGCAGCTACCTCCGGGACAGGAGGTACGAGCAGTACTTC
TRBD1	16	.	TRBV10-3	TRBJ1-4	CAIGRQGASTNEKLFF	TGTGCCATCGGGCGACAGGGGGCATCAACTAATGAAAAACTGTTTTTT
TRBD1	15	few	TRBV19	TRBJ1-1	CASTTTADRLAEAFF	TGTGCCAGTACCACGACCGCGGACAGGCTGGCTGAAGCTTTCTTT
TRBD2	13	few	TRBV10-1	TRBJ2-3	CASSEEAGLTQYF	TGCGCCAGCAGTGAAGAAGCGGGGCTTACGCAGTATTTT
TRBD1	15	.	TRBV6-5	TRBJ1-1	CASSLTGGLDTEAFF	TGTGCCAGCAGTTTGACAGGGGGCCTCGACACTGAAGCTTTCTTT
.	16	.	TRBV5-5	TRBJ2-2	CASSSIILLNTGELFF	TGTGCCAGCAGCTCTATTATCCTCTTAAACACCGGGGAGCTGTTTTTT
TRBD1	17	once	TRBV6-2/TRBV6-3	TRBJ2-2	CASTPIPTGVGPGELFF	TGTGCCAGCACCCCGATTCCGACAGGGGTCGGACCCGGGGAGCTGTTTTTT
.	14	.	TRBV28	TRBJ1-5	CAAKGDLRGQPQHF	TGTGCCGCAAAGGGGGACCTCCGAGGTCAGCCCCAGCATTTT
.	15	.	TRBV18	TRBJ2-3	CASSLGAQNTDTQYF	TGTGCCAGCTCACTGGGGGCGCAGAACACAGATACGCAGTATTTT
.	14	.	TRBV6-5	TRBJ1-3	CASGSGSSGNTIYF	TGTGCCAGCGGTTCGGGGAGCTCTGGAAACACCATATATTTT
TRBD1	13	few	TRBV7-9	TRBJ2-7	CASSLQGVREQYF	TGTGCCAGCAGTTTACAGGGGGTAAGGGAGCAGTACTTC
TRBD2	14	.	TRBV12-5	TRBJ2-1	CASGLAGTFNEQFF	TGTGCTAGTGGCCTAGCGGGAACATTCAATGAGCAGTTCTTC
.	14	.	TRBV3-1/TRBV3-2	TRBJ1-1	CASSRVGGSTEAFF	TGTGCCAGCAGCCGGGTAGGGGGTAGCACTGAAGCTTTCTTT
.	18	.	TRBV27	TRBJ2-7	CASSRRPRDSWSSYEQYF	TGTGCCAGCAGTCGCCGCCCTAGGGACTCCTGGAGCTCCTACGAGCAGTACTTC
.	18	.	TRBV3-1/TRBV3-2	TRBJ1-3	CASSRGSSTFSSGNTIYF	TGTGCCAGCAGCCGAGGCTCGAGTACTTTTAGCTCTGGAAACACCATATATTTT